These 26 T cell receptor beta chains came from one sample sequenced in a study of cytomegalovirus exposure and HLA in healthy donors. With 60 Vbeta and 13 Jbeta primers, the PCR was carried out. Assay used: immunoSEQ multiplex PCR; TCRdb lists only in-frame clones, some missing. The sample yields over 100,000 clones, almost 70% seen once. The sample taken for sequencing was PBMCs. Receptors originate from a man aged 30 to 39 in good health and CMV-seropositive.

CDR3 sequence reads: CASSGSGNGNQPQHF. Here the CDR3 DNA reads TGTGCCAGCAGTGGATCGGGGAACGGCAATCAGCCCCAGCATTTT. V and J are TRBV2 and TRBJ1-5; D unclear. The CDR3 is 15 amino acids. CDR1 is SNHLY and CDR2 is FYNNEI in the germline V gene. Trimming removed 4 bases at V and 2 bases at J, with 12 bases between.

V usage is TRBV4-1 and J usage is TRBJ2-3; 7 bases are shared with TRBD2. V shed 1 base and J 0 bases; nucleotides not matched to a gene: 13. The CDR3 runs to 19 residues. Germline values: CDR1 MGHRA, CDR2 YSYEKL. The CDR3 sequence is CASSQAPRGGRGSTDTQYF. Here the CDR3 DNA reads TGCGCCAGCAGCCAAGCTCCCCGGGGAGGGCGGGGTAGCACAGATACGCAGTATTTT.

This chain uses TRBV18 with TRBJ2-2; D uncertain. The V end lost 6 bases, the J end lost 2 bases, and 13 bases lay between the germline ends. Germline CDR1 reads KGHSH; CDR2 reads LQKENI. This CDR3 comprises 15 residues. CDR3 loop: CASSEPSRNTGELFF. The CDR3 DNA reads TGTGCCAGCTCCGAGCCTTCTAGAAACACCGGGGAGCTGTTTTTT.

V is TRBV6-5 and J is TRBJ2-5; 8 bases fit TRBD1. The CDR3 covers 15 residues. Trimming took 2 bases from V and 5 from J; bases not matched to a gene: 7. Germline assignment: CDR1 MNHEY and CDR2 SVGAGI. In DNA, the CDR3 is TGTGCCAGCAGTTACGACCAGGGGGCGCGGGAGACCCAGTACTTC. It codes for CASSYDQGARETQYF.

The CDR3 bases are TGTGCCAGCAGTTACTCAGACGGGGATACGCAGTATTTT. This sequence encodes CASSYSDGDTQYF. The chain has TRBV6-5 and TRBJ2-3, with D hard to call. The length of the CDR3 is 13 residues. The V and J ends lost 0 bases and 6 bases respectively, with 7 bases between them. Germline assignment: CDR1 MNHEY and CDR2 SVGAGI.

The chain carries TRBV28 and TRBJ2-1; 9 bases are shared with TRBD1. The CDR3 consists of 16 residues. Germline V gene sequence: CDR1 MDHEN, CDR2 SYDVKM. V shed 3 bases, J shed 7 bases, and the junction held 10 bases outside the gene matches. DNA for the CDR3: TGTGCCAGCAGTTTCAGTTGGGGACAGGGCCGAAATGAGCAGTTCTTC. This encodes CASSFSWGQGRNEQFF.

The V call is TRBV25-1, the J call TRBJ1-1; D ambiguous. The CDR3 loop spans 11 amino acids. Germline V gene data show CDR1 as MGHDK and CDR2 as SYGVNS. V was pared by 6 bases and J by 4 bases, with 6 bases between. The CDR3 DNA follows: TGTGCCAGCAGCGGTCTCACTGAAGCTTTCTTT. Protein sequence: CASSGLTEAFF.

J is TRBJ2-2 and V is TRBV4-1; no clear D gene. CDR3 size: 15 residues. Trimming took off 1 base at V and 2 bases at J, with 8 bases between the two ends. The V gene's germline CDR1 is MGHRA and CDR2 YSYEKL. The CDR3 sequence: CASSQVSGNTGELFF. CDR3 DNA: TGCGCCAGCAGCCAAGTCTCAGGAAACACCGGGGAGCTGTTTTTT.

This chain uses TRBV4-1 with TRBJ2-3; TRBD1 is a possible D gene (5 bases). This CDR3 comprises 15 residues. Germline loops: CDR1 MGHRA, CDR2 YSYEKL. V lost 2 bases and J lost 4, with 13 bases in between. For the CDR3, the DNA is TGCGCCAGCAGCCAAACACAGGATCCAGCAGATACGCAGTATTTT. It encodes CASSQTQDPADTQYF.

The V call is TRBV27, the J call TRBJ1-1; tentative D call: TRBD1 (5 bases). Trimming removed 5 bases from V and 0 bases from J, with 16 bases in between. Germline CDR1 MNHEY, CDR2 SMNVEV (reference sequence). CDR3 size: 16 residues. The CDR3 DNA reads TGTGCCAGCAGTCCCCAGGGAGGCTTCTTGAACACTGAAGCTTTCTTT. Translation: CASSPQGGFLNTEAFF.

The table lists this clone with a few counts. The J gene is TRBJ2-1, the V gene TRBV4-1; 7 bases are a match to TRBD2. V was clipped by 4 bases and J by 10 bases; unmatched bases: 10. From germline, CDR1 is MGHRA and CDR2 YSYEKL. This CDR3 spans 14 amino acids. The CDR3 sequence is CASSPMTSPREQFF. In DNA form, the CDR3 reads TGCGCCAGCAGCCCGATGACTAGCCCTCGGGAGCAGTTCTTC.

The chain combines TRBV27 with TRBJ1-2; D ambiguous. Deletions cut 2 bases from V and 7 bases from J, with 11 bases between. The CDR3 is 13 amino acids. Germline V gene data show CDR1 as MNHEY and CDR2 as SMNVEV (reference sequence). The CDR3 reads CASSLDIWSGYTF. DNA of the CDR3: TGTGCCAGCAGTTTAGATATATGGAGTGGCTACACCTTC.

The chain employs TRBV18 and TRBJ2-7; 12 bases agree with TRBD2. Germline trimming cut 1 base from V and 3 bases from J; bases unmatched to any gene: 7. Per the germline V gene, CDR1 is KGHSH and CDR2 is LQKENI. The length of the CDR3 is 17 residues. Written as DNA, the CDR3 is TGTGCCAGCTCACCACGAATAACTAGCGGGGGGATCTACGAGCAGTACTTC. It codes for CASSPRITSGGIYEQYF.

The chain recombines TRBV7-9 with TRBJ2-7; a possible D gene is TRBD1 (6 bases). The CDR3 is 14 amino acids. Per germline, CDR1 SEHNR and CDR2 FQNEAQ (reference sequence). The V and J ends lost 4 bases and 2 bases respectively, with 12 bases between them. The CDR3 DNA follows: TGTGCCAGCAGCTCTCCAGACAGGCCCTACGAGCAGTACTTC. This translates into CASSSPDRPYEQYF.

CDR3 protein: CSVKGADTQYF. The CDR3 DNA reads as TGCAGCGTTAAGGGGGCAGATACGCAGTATTTT. The V call is TRBV29-1, the J call TRBJ2-3; D is possibly TRBD1 (6 bases). In germline, CDR1 is SQVTM, CDR2 ANQGSEA. This CDR3 region has 11 residues. Trimming pared 5 bases from V and 4 bases from J, leaving 7 bases between.

CDR3 nucleotide sequence: TGTGCCAGCAGTCCCTCGGACAGGGACTATGGCTACACCTTC. Amino acid sequence: CASSPSDRDYGYTF. The gene calls are TRBV28 and TRBJ1-2; 8 bases map to TRBD1. V lost 5 bases, J lost 3 bases, and 5 bases stayed unmatched. The CDR3 consists of 14 residues. Germline-derived CDR1 and CDR2 are MDHEN and SYDVKM.

This clone occurred once. This chain joins TRBV5-1 and TRBJ2-7; 7 nucleotides line up with TRBD1. Germline V gene sequence: CDR1 SGHRS, CDR2 YFSETQ. This CDR3 is built from 15 residues. The junction had 7 bases not matched to a gene; V was cut back by 4 bases and J by 0 bases. CDR3 sequence: CASSRTGTDSYEQYF. For the CDR3, the DNA is TGCGCCAGCAGCCGTACTGGGACAGACTCCTACGAGCAGTACTTC.

This chain joins TRBV6-1 and TRBJ1-2; 9 nucleotides match TRBD1. Germline lookup yields CDR1 MNHNS and CDR2 SASEGT. This CDR3 has 15 amino acids. V dropped 4 bases and J dropped 6; count of bases not matched to a gene: 9. CDR3 sequence (DNA): TGTGCCAGCAGTGGCCTGGACAGGGGTTACGATGGCTACACCTTC. Its protein product is CASSGLDRGYDGYTF.

The chain links TRBV11-2 to TRBJ2-1; 15 bases align to TRBD2. Germline V gene lookup returns CDR1 SGHAT and CDR2 FQNNGV. The ends lost 5 bases at V and 6 bases at J; junction bases unmatched: 11. The CDR3 runs 18 residues. In DNA form, the CDR3 reads TGTGCCAGCAGCACGATTCGGACTAGCGGGAGGGCCGGCAATGAGCAGTTCTTC. Translation gives CASSTIRTSGRAGNEQFF.

The chain combines TRBV18 with TRBJ2-5; 10 nucleotides align to TRBD1. V dropped 6 bases and J dropped 2; count of bases not matched to a gene: 6. In germline, CDR1 is KGHSH, CDR2 LQKENI. There are 15 residues in the CDR3. CDR3 sequence (DNA): TGTGCCAGCTCGGCCGGGACAGGGGCGCAAGAGACCCAGTACTTC. This encodes CASSAGTGAQETQYF. The variable domain in full, with the rest retrieved from reference TRBV18 and TRBJ2-5, is NAGVMQNPRHLVRRRGQEARLRCSPMKGHSHVYWYRQLPEEGLKFMVYLQKENIIDESGMPKERFSAEFPKEGPSILRIQQVVRGDSAAYFCASSAGTGAQETQYFGPGTRLLVL.

This clone occurred once. The chain couples TRBV29-1 to TRBJ1-1; a weak D match, TRBD1 (5 bases). Germline V CDR1 and CDR2: SQVTM, ANQGSEA. The CDR3 consists of 13 residues. Trimming removed 7 bases from V and 3 bases from J, with 15 bases in between. In DNA, the CDR3 is TGCAGCGCCGGGGGGGGTAGGGACACTGAAGCTTTCTTT. Protein: CSAGGGRDTEAFF.

The rearrangement uses TRBV29-1 and TRBJ2-5, with a tentative D call TRBD2 (6 bases). This CDR3 is 14 amino acids long. Germline V gene data show CDR1 as SQVTM and CDR2 as ANQGSEA. Trimming removed 1 base at V and 5 bases at J, with 14 bases between. The CDR3 here is CSVEGNGSGETQYF. CDR3 nucleotide sequence: TGCAGCGTTGAAGGTAACGGGAGTGGGGAGACCCAGTACTTC.

This sequence joins TRBV19 and TRBJ2-1; 12 nucleotides line up with TRBD2. V was clipped by 5 bases and J by 5 bases; unmatched bases: 13. The CDR3 extends over 18 amino acids. Germline V lookup: CDR1 LNHDA, CDR2 SQIVND (reference sequence). The CDR3 DNA reads TGTGCCAGTAGTTTGGGACTAGCGGGTTTCTTGCCCCACAATGAGCAGTTCTTC. This encodes CASSLGLAGFLPHNEQFF.

The chain recombines TRBV19 with TRBJ2-5; 10 nucleotides line up with TRBD2. The CDR3 has 15 residues. V lost 5 bases to trimming and J lost 4 bases; unmatched junction nucleotides: 7. Germline V gene sequence: CDR1 LNHDA, CDR2 SQIVND (reference sequence). Here the CDR3 DNA reads TGTGCCAGTAGTGCTCCGGGACTAGCGAGAGAGACCCAGTACTTC. Protein sequence: CASSAPGLARETQYF.

In this sample, this clone turned up once. The rearrangement joins TRBV7-9 to TRBJ2-1; weak D call: TRBD1 (6 bases). The V and J ends lost 2 bases and 9 bases respectively, with 14 bases between them. The CDR3 runs 14 residues. CDR1 and CDR2 (germline): SEHNR, FQNEAQ (reference sequence). CDR3 bases: TGTGCCAGCAGCTTAACAGGGACCCTAAGTGAGCAGTTCTTC. The encoded protein is CASSLTGTLSEQFF.

This rearrangement joins TRBV29-1 to TRBJ1-2, with 7 bases lining up with TRBD1. The germline CDR1 and CDR2 sequences are SQVTM and ANQGSEA. The CDR3 loop spans 14 amino acids. V lost 6 bases, J lost 4 bases, and 11 bases stayed unmatched. Here the CDR3 reads CSVTTGTDIYGYTF. The CDR3 bases are TGCAGCGTAACCACCGGGACAGATATCTATGGCTACACCTTC.